This TCR beta chain originates from a study of control samples from healthy donors and cancer patients. This clone has only one observation. The protocol was immunoSEQ multiplex PCR, while the TCRdb copy is restricted to in-frame clones and leaves out a portion. The table records some 97,000 clones, roughly nine tenths of them present only once. The CDR3 is made up of 15 amino acids. Germline trimming cut 3 bases from V and 2 bases from J; bases unmatched to any gene: 5. Germline V lookup: CDR1 SGDLS, CDR2 YYNGEE. V gene TRBV9 combines with J gene TRBJ2-1; 7 nucleotides agree with TRBD2. This receptor was taken from a woman aged 45-65 years in good health. The material sequenced was blood. The CDR3 loop reads CASSDDSGAYNEQFF. CDR3 DNA: TGTGCCAGCAGCGACGACAGCGGGGCCTACAATGAGCAGTTCTTC.